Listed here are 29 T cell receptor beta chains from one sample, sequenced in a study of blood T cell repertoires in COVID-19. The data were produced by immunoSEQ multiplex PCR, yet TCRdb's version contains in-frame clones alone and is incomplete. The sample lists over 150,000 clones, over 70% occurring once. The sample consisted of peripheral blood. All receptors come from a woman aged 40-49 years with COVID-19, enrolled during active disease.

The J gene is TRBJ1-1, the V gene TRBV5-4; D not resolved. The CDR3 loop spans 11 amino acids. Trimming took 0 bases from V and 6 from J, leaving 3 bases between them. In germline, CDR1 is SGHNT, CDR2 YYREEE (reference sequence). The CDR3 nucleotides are TGTGCCAGCAGCTTGGGCGCTGAAGCTTTCTTT. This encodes CASSLGAEAFF.

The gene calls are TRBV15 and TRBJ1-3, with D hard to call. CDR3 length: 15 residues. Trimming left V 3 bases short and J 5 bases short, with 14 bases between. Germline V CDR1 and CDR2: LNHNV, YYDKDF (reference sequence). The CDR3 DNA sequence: TGTGCCACCAGCAGTCCCGGGGTGAAGCGAAACACCATATATTTT. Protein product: CATSSPGVKRNTIYF.

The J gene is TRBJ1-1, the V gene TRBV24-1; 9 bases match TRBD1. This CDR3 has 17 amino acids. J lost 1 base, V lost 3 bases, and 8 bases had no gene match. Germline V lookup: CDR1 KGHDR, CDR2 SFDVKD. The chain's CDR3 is CATSDDVPGQGNTEAFF. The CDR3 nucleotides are TGTGCCACCAGTGATGACGTCCCGGGACAGGGGAACACTGAAGCTTTCTTT.

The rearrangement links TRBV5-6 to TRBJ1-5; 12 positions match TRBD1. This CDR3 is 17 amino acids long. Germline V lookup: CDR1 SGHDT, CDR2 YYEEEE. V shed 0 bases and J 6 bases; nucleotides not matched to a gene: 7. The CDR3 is CASSLEPGQGASQPQHF. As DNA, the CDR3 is TGTGCCAGCAGCTTGGAACCGGGACAGGGGGCGAGTCAGCCCCAGCATTTT.

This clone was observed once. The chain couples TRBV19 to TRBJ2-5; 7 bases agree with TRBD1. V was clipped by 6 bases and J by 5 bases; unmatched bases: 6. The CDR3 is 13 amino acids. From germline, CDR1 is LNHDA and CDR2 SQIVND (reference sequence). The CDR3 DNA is TGTGCCAGTAGAAAGACAGGGTCCGAGACCCAGTACTTC. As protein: CASRKTGSETQYF.

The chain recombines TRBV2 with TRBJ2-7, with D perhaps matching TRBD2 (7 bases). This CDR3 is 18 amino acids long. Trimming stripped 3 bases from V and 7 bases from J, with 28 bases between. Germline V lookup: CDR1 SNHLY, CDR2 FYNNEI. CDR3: CASSESGGLGTAFGEQYF. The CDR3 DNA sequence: TGTGCCAGCAGTGAGTCGGGGGGCCTCGGGACGGCCTTTGGGGAGCAGTACTTC.

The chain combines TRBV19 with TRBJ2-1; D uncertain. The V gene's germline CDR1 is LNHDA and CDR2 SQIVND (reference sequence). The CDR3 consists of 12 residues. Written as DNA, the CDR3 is TGTGCTATACTGAGCTCCTACAATGAGCAGTTCTTC. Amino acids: CAILSSYNEQFF.

Written as DNA, the CDR3 is TGTGCCAGCAGCTTCGGGGATCCAACCACCACAGATACGCAGTATTTT. Its translation is CASSFGDPTTTDTQYF. The chain has TRBV5-6 and TRBJ2-3, with D possibly being TRBD2 (5 bases). Trimming cost V 2 bases and J 2 bases, with 15 bases left between them. The CDR3 has 16 amino acids. CDR1 is SGHDT, CDR2 YYEEEE, per germline. Together with reference TRBV5-6 and TRBJ2-3, the CDR3 gives the full variable domain: DAGVTQSPTHLIKTRGQQVTLRCSPKSGHDTVSWYQQALGQGPQFIFQYYEEEERQRGNFPDRFSGHQFPNYSSELNVNALLLGDSALYLCASSFGDPTTTDTQYFGPGTRLTVL.

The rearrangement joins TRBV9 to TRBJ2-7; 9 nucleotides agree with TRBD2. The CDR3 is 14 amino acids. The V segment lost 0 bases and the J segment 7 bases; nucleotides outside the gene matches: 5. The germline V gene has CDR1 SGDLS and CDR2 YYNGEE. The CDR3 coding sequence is TGTGCCAGCAGCGTAGAAGGACTAGCGAGGGAGCAGTACTTC. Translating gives CASSVEGLAREQYF.

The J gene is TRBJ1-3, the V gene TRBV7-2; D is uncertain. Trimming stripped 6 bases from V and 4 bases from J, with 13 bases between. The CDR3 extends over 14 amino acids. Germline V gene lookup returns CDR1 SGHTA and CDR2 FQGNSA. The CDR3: CASRLSLGGNTIYF. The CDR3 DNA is TGTGCCAGCAGGTTATCTCTCGGGGGAAACACCATATATTTT.

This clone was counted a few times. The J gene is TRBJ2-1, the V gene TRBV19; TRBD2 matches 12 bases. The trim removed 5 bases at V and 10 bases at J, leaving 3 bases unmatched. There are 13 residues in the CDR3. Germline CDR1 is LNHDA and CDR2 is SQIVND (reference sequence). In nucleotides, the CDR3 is TGTGCCAGTAGTCCGACTAGCGGGAGCGAGCAGTTCTTC. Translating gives CASSPTSGSEQFF.

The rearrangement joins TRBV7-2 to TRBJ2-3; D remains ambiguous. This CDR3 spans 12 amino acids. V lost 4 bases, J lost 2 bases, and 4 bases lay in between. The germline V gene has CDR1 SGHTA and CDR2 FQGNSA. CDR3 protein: CASSSYTDTQYF. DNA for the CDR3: TGTGCCAGCAGCTCGTACACAGATACGCAGTATTTT.

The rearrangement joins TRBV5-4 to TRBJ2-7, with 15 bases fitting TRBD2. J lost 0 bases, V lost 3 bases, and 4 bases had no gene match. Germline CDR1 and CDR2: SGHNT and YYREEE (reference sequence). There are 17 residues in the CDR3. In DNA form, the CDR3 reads TGTGCCAGCAGCTACGGACTAGCGGGGGGGCTCTCCTACGAGCAGTACTTC. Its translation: CASSYGLAGGLSYEQYF.

The CDR3 nucleotides read TGTGCCTGGAGTTTGTTAGGACAGCTTCGATTCTCTAATGAAAAACTGTTTTTT. The encoded protein is CAWSLLGQLRFSNEKLFF. The J gene is TRBJ1-4, the V gene TRBV30, with D possibly TRBD1 on 6 matching bases. The germline V and J ends were trimmed by 2 bases and 3 bases, with 22 bases remaining between them. The germline V gene encodes CDR1 GTSNPN and CDR2 SVGIG (reference sequence). The CDR3 contains 18 residues.

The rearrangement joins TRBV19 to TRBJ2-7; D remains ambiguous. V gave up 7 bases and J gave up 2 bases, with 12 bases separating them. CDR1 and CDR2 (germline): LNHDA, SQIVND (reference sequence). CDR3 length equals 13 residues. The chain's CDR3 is CASNPGTAYEQYF. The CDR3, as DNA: TGTGCCAGTAATCCGGGTACCGCCTACGAGCAGTACTTC.

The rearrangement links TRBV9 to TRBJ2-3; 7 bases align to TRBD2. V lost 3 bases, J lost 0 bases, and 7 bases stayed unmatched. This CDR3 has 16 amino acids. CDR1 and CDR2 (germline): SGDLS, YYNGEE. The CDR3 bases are TGTGCCAGCAGCGCGGGATTTAGCGGGAGCACAGATACGCAGTATTTT. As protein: CASSAGFSGSTDTQYF.

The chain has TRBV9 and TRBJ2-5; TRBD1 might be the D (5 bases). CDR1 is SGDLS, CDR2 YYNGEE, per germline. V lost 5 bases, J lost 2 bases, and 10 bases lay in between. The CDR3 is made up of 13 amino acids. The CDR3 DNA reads TGTGCCAGCAGATCCCAGGGTCAAGAGACCCAGTACTTC. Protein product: CASRSQGQETQYF.

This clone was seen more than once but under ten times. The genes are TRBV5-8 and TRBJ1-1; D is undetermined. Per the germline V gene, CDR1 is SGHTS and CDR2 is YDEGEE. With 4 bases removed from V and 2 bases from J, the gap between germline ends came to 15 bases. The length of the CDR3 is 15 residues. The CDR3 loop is CASSPSGYRNTEAFF. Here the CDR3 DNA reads TGTGCCAGCAGCCCCTCCGGGTATCGAAACACTGAAGCTTTCTTT. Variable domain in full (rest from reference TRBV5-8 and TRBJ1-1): EAGVTQSPTHLIKTRGQQATLRCSPISGHTSVYWYQQALGLGLQFLLWYDEGEERNRGNFPPRFSGRQFPNYSSELNVNALELEDSALYLCASSPSGYRNTEAFFGQGTRLTVV.

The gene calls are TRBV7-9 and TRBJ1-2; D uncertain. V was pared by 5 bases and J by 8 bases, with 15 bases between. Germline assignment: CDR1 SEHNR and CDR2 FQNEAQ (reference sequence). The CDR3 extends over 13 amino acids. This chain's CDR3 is CASSILETGGYTF. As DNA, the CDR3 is TGTGCCAGCAGCATTCTCGAGACGGGAGGCTACACCTTC.

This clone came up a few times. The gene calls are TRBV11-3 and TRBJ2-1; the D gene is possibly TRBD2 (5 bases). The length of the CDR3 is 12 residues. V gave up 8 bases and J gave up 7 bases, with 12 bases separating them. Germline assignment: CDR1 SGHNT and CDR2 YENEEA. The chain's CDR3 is CASRGSRNEQFF. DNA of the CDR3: TGTGCCAGCCGAGGGTCTCGGAATGAGCAGTTCTTC.

The CDR3 region has the DNA TGTGCCAGCAGCTTAAGGGGGGAGCAGTACTTC. Translated: CASSLRGEQYF. This chain uses TRBV7-9 with TRBJ2-7, with D possibly being TRBD1 (6 bases). V was trimmed by 2 bases and J by 7 bases, leaving 6 bases between them. The germline gives CDR1 SEHNR, CDR2 FQNEAQ (reference sequence). The CDR3 covers 11 residues.

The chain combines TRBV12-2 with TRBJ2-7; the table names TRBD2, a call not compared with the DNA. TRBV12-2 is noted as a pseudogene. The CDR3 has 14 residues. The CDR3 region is CASRLGLEGYEQYF. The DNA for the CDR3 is TGTGCAAGTCGCTTAGGACTTGAAGGCTACGAGCAGTACTTC.

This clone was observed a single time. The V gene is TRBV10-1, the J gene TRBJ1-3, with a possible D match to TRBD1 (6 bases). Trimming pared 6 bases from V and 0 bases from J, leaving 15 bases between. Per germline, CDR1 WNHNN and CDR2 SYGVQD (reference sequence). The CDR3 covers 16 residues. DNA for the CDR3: TGCGCCAGCAGCGAAGGACAGTCCCGCTCTGGAAACACCATATATTTT. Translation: CASSEGQSRSGNTIYF.

The CDR3 sequence is CASSYLVWPDNSYEQYF. The CDR3 region has the DNA TGTGCCAGCAGTTACCTCGTTTGGCCGGACAACTCCTACGAGCAGTACTTC. The J gene is TRBJ2-7, the V gene TRBV6-2 or TRBV6-3, with D perhaps matching TRBD1 (5 bases). CDR3 length: 17 residues. The V end was cut by 2 bases, the J end by 0 bases, with 17 bases between. The germline V gene has CDR1 MNHEY and CDR2 SVGEGT.

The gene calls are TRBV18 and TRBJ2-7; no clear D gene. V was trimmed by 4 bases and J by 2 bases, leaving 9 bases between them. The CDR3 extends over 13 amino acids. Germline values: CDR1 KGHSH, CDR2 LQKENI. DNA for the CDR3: TGTGCCAGCTCACTTCCGGAGCCCTACGAGCAGTACTTC. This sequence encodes CASSLPEPYEQYF.

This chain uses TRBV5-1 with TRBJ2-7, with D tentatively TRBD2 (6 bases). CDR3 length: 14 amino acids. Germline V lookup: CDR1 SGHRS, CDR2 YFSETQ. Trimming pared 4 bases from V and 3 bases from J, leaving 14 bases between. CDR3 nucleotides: TGCGCCAGCAGCGGGCCGGGAGCATACTACGAGCAGTACTTC. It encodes CASSGPGAYYEQYF.

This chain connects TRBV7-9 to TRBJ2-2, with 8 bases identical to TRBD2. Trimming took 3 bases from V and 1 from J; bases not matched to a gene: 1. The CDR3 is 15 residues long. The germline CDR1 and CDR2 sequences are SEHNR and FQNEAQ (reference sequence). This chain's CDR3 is CASSLGLGNTGELFF. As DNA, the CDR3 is TGTGCCAGCAGCTTGGGACTAGGGAACACCGGGGAGCTGTTTTTT.

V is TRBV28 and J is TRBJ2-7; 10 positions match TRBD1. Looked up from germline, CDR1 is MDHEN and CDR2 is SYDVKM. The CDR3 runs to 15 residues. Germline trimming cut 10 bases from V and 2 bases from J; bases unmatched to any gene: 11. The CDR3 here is CATFSTDRGAYEQYF. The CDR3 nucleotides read TGTGCCACCTTTTCGACGGACAGGGGGGCCTACGAGCAGTACTTC.

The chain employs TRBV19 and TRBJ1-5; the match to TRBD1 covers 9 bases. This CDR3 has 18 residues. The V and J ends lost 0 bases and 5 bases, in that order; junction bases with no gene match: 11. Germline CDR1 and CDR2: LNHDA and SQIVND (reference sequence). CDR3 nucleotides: TGTGCCAGTAGTATAGACCCCGACAGGGGGATCATATATCAGCCCCAGCATTTT. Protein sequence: CASSIDPDRGIIYQPQHF.